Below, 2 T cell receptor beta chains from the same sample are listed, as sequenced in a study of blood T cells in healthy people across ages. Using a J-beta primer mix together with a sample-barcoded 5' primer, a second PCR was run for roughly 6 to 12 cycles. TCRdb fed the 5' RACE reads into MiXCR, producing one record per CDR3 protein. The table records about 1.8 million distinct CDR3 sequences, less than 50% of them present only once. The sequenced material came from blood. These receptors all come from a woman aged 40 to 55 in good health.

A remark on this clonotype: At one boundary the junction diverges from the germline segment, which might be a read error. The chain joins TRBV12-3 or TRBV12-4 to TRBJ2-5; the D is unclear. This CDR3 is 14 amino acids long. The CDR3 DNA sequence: TGCGCCAGCAGCTTGGCAAACCCGCAAGAGACCCAGTACTTC. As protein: CASSLANPQETQYF.

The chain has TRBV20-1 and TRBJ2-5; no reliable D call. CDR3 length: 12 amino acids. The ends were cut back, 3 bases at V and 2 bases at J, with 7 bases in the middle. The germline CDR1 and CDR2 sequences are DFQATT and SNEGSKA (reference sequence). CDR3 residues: CSASSLQETQYF. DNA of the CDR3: TGCAGTGCTAGTTCTCTACAAGAGACCCAGTACTTC.